These 12 T cell receptor beta chains were sequenced from one sample in a study of identical twins. MiXCR, applied by TCRdb to the 5' RACE reads, yields one record per CDR3 protein. The sample shows 250,000 or so distinct CDR3 sequences, 6.5% to 9% of them seen only once. This same sample was also part of a study on yellow fever vaccine responses in identical twins.

The sequencing input was CD8+ T cells sorted from blood. The origin of the receptors is a woman younger than 35 in good health.

The genes are TRBV9 and TRBJ2-3, with D possibly matching TRBD2 (5 bases). This CDR3 has 16 residues. Germline V gene lookup returns CDR1 SGDLS and CDR2 YYNGEE. V was trimmed by 2 bases and J by 1 base, leaving 14 bases between them. The CDR3 spells CASSVWEKFGTDTQYF. In DNA, the CDR3 is TGTGCCAGCAGCGTTTGGGAGAAGTTTGGCACAGATACGCAGTATTTT. The entire variable domain, with the rest obtained from reference TRBV9 and TRBJ2-3, is as follows: DSGVTQTPKHLITATGQRVTLRCSPRSGDLSVYWYQQSLDQGLQFLIQYYNGEERAKGNILERFSAQQFPDLHSELNLSSLELGDSALYFCASSVWEKFGTDTQYFGPGTRLTVL.

This clonotype was seen many times. J is TRBJ2-2 and V is TRBV7-3, with a tentative D call TRBD1 (6 bases). Trimming stripped 6 bases from V and 8 bases from J, with 10 bases between. This CDR3 contains 12 residues. Per germline, CDR1 SGHTA and CDR2 FQGTGA. CDR3 DNA: TGTGCCAGCAGACGCACAGGGGGGGAGCTGTTTTTT. Encoded protein: CASRRTGGELFF.

The rearrangement links TRBV6-5 to TRBJ2-1, with TRBD1 as a possible D gene (5 bases). CDR3 length: 16 amino acids. The V end was cut by 2 bases, the J end by 4 bases, with 15 bases between. The germline V gene has CDR1 MNHEY and CDR2 SVGAGI. The CDR3 DNA reads TGTGCCAGCAGTTACCGGAGTCCAGGGCGGTACAATGAGCAGTTCTTC. The encoded protein is CASSYRSPGRYNEQFF.

This clonotype was found a few times. The genes are TRBV7-9 and TRBJ2-1; D possibly corresponds to TRBD1 (7 bases). The V gene lost 4 bases and the J gene lost 5 bases, with 18 bases spanning the gap. Germline CDR1 and CDR2: SEHNR and FQNEAQ (reference sequence). The CDR3 is 16 amino acids. The CDR3 bases are TGTGCCAGCAGCTCAGACCAGGGGGGTTTCGACAATGAGCAGTTCTTC. It specifies CASSSDQGGFDNEQFF.

This clonotype was picked up a small number of times. CDR3 bases: TGTGCCAGCAGCTTAGTCTCGCGGGACGATCAAGAGACCCAGTACTTC. Translating gives CASSLVSRDDQETQYF. This chain uses TRBV7-9 with TRBJ2-5; a weak D match, TRBD2 (6 bases). The V end lost 1 base, the J end lost 2 bases, and 14 bases lay between the germline ends. CDR1 is SEHNR and CDR2 is FQNEAQ in the germline V gene (reference sequence). This CDR3 spans 16 amino acids.

In its sample, this clonotype was seen many times. Here the CDR3 omits its conserved ending phenylalanine or tryptophan, so a read error is the likely source. Because the CDR3's place on the DNA is in doubt, the DNA is left out and the CDR3 is given as listed by TCRdb. The chain is built from TRBV5-1 and TRBJ2-1; TRBD1 was called by the table and not checked on the DNA. The V gene's germline CDR1 is SGHRS and CDR2 YFSETQ. The CDR3 has 10 amino acids, counting both end residues. CDR3: CASSLQQGVC.

This clonotype has only one observation. The chain is built from TRBV10-2 and TRBJ2-1; 12 bases align to TRBD2. V lost 7 bases and J lost 0; bases outside the gene matches: 4. The germline V gene encodes CDR1 WSHSY and CDR2 SAAADI. The CDR3 totals 16 residues. CDR3 DNA: TGCGCCAGCAAAGGACTAGCGGGGAGCTCCTACAATGAGCAGTTCTTC. This encodes CASKGLAGSSYNEQFF.

This clonotype was recorded many times. J is TRBJ2-1 and V is TRBV5-1; TRBD2 aligns across 7 bases. CDR1 and CDR2 from the germline V gene are SGHRS and YFSETQ. J lost 0 bases, V lost 4 bases, and 7 bases had no gene match. This CDR3 contains 16 residues. The CDR3 DNA follows: TGCGCCAGCAGCCTGGGCGGGAGCCGCTCCTACAATGAGCAGTTCTTC. As protein: CASSLGGSRSYNEQFF.

The gene calls are TRBV6-1 and TRBJ1-5; D call uncertain. Trimming stripped 1 base from V and 12 bases from J, with 13 bases between. Germline CDR1 reads MNHNS; CDR2 reads SASEGT. The CDR3 runs to 13 residues. This CDR3 is CASSEGGRTRQHF. The CDR3 coding sequence is TGTGCCAGCAGTGAAGGTGGCAGGACCCGCCAGCATTTT.

This clonotype was recorded many times. The chain carries TRBV15 and TRBJ2-1; 9 bases are a match to TRBD2. The CDR3 has 16 residues. The J segment lost 5 bases and the V segment lost 0 bases, leaving 5 bases of the junction unmatched. Germline V gene sequence: CDR1 LNHNV, CDR2 YYDKDF (reference sequence). This CDR3 is CATSREASGEDNEQFF. In nucleotides, the CDR3 is TGTGCCACCAGCAGAGAGGCTAGCGGGGAGGACAATGAGCAGTTCTTC.

This clonotype was picked up many times. This chain links TRBV7-6 with TRBJ2-2; 8 bases match TRBD2. Germline loops: CDR1 SGHVS, CDR2 FNYEAQ. The V gene end was trimmed by 3 bases and the J gene end by 1 base; junction bases not matched to a gene: 7. The length of the CDR3 is 17 residues. The CDR3 bases are TGTGCCAGCAGCTTGGGTAGCGGGATCCTGAACACCGGGGAGCTGTTTTTT. Translation: CASSLGSGILNTGELFF.

The chain joins TRBV7-7 to TRBJ2-1; a weak D match, TRBD1 (6 bases). The CDR3 consists of 16 residues. Trimming pared 5 bases from V and 0 bases from J, leaving 14 bases between. Germline V gives CDR1 SSHAT, CDR2 FNYEAQ (reference sequence). DNA of the CDR3: TGTGCCAGCAGCCCAAGAGGACAGAGCTCCTACAATGAGCAGTTCTTC. It translates to CASSPRGQSSYNEQFF.